This record concerns one TCR beta chain sequence. What it recognizes is unknown. V was pared by 3 bases and J by 5 bases, with 4 bases of the junction left unmatched. CDR1 and CDR2 from the germline V gene are SGHTA and FQGTGA. This CDR3 comprises 14 residues. Naive CD4+ T cells were purified with Tregs depleted by CD25. From the 5' RACE reads, TCRdb called clonotypes with MiXCR, one entry per CDR3 protein. The data contain tens of thousands of distinct CDR3 sequences, about 28% of them seen just once; the ten biggest clones take up around 1.9%. Study-wide results and caveats: The larger cohort examined one V-J beta rearrangement, not whole repertoires. Tumor memory CD4+ T cell TCR gene usage was found to cluster with blood and lymph node memory CD4+ cells and with lymph node naive CD4+ cells.

This chain links TRBV7-3 with TRBJ2-5, with 9 bases identical to TRBD2. The specimen sequenced was naive CD4+ T cells sorted from blood. Subset of the sample: naive CD4+ T cells, CD4+CD45RA+CD25-. The clonotype comes from a female donor with breast cancer. The CDR3 nucleotides are TGTGCCAGCAGCTTGCTAGCGGGACGGGAGACCCAGTACTTC. This sequence encodes CASSLLAGRETQYF.